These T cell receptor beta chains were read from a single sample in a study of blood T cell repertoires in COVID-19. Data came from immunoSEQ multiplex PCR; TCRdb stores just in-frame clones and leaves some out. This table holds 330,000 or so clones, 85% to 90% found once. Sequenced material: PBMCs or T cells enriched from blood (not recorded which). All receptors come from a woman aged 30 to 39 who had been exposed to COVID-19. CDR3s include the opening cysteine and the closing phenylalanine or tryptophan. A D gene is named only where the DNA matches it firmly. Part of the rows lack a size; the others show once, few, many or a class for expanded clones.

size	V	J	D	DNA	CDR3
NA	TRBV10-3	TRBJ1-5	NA	TGTGCCATCAGTGAAAACAGGGATCAGCCCCAGCATTTT	CAISENRDQPQHF
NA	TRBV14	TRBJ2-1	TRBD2	TGTGCCAGCAGCCAACCTAGCGGGATTCTTGAGCAGTTCTTC	CASSQPSGILEQFF
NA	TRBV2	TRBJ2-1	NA	TGTGCCAGCAGTGAGGACAGCTCCTACAATGAGCAGTTCTTC	CASSEDSSYNEQFF
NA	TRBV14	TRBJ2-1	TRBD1	TGTGCCAGCAGCCGCAGACAGGGGGCGAACAATGAGCAGTTCTTC	CASSRRQGANNEQFF
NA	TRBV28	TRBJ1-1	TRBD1	TGTGCCAGCAGTGTACCGGGACAGGGGGGCACTGAAGCTTTCTTT	CASSVPGQGGTEAFF
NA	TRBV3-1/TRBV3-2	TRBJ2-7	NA	TGTGCCAGCAGCCAAGATCTACCGGGAGCTTCCTACGAGCAGTACTTC	CASSQDLPGASYEQYF
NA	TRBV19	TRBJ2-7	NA	TGTGCCAGTAGCGACAGATACGAGCAGTACTTC	CASSDRYEQYF
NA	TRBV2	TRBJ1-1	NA	TGTGCCAGCAGTGGAGCGGGGAGTCAGGCTGAAGCTTTCTTT	CASSGAGSQAEAFF
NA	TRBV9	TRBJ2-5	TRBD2	TGTGCCAGCACCCCAGGGACTAGCAATTACCAAGAGACCCAGTACTTC	CASTPGTSNYQETQYF
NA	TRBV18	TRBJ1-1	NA	TGTGCCAGCTCACCAGGGGGGTTAACCACTGAAGCTTTCTTT	CASSPGGLTTEAFF
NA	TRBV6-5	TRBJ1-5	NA	TGTGCCAGCACATGGACAGTTCAACAGCCCCAGCATTTT	CASTWTVQQPQHF
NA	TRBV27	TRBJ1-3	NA	TGTGCCAGCAAAATCGGGGTCTCTGGAAACACCATATATTTT	CASKIGVSGNTIYF
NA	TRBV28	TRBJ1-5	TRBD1	TGTGCCAGCAGCCCTACACAGGGGGTGGCTGGAGTTCAGCCCCAGCATTTT	CASSPTQGVAGVQPQHF
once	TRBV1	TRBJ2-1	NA	TGCACCAGCAGCCGGGGACAGGGTCCCTACAATGAGCAGTTCTTC	CTSSRGQGPYNEQFF
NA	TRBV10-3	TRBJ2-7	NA	TGTGCCATCAGAGATCGGGCAGGGGCCTACGAGCAGTACTTC	CAIRDRAGAYEQYF